This TCR beta chain emerged from a study of CD8+ T cells in alopecia areata. CDR1 MNHEY and CDR2 SVGAGI come from the germline V gene. Trimming cost V 0 bases and J 6 bases, with 12 bases left between them. The CDR3 is 15 residues long. From alopecia areata patients, lesional scalp punch biopsies and peripheral blood were collected. General study results and limits: Normal skin's resident alphabeta T cells are also sequenced in scalp samples.

Sequencing templates came from extracted RNA that was reverse transcribed into cDNA. The repertoire was sequenced with immunoSEQ multiplex PCR; TCRdb's copy has only in-frame clones and lacks some. The table includes 130,000 or so clones, about 49% detected once. Remarks on this clone: What it binds is unknown.

This TCR was sampled from a human donor with alopecia areata. The gene calls are TRBV6-5 and TRBJ1-5; tentative D call: TRBD1 (6 bases). The material sequenced was CD8+ T cells sorted from blood, taken at week 0. The CDR3 region is CASSYSGGPAQPQHF. CDR3 sequence (DNA): TGTGCCAGCAGTTACTCAGGGGGGCCGGCTCAGCCCCAGCATTTT.